The 22 T cell receptor beta chains in this list originate from one sample, sequenced in a study of regulatory T cells in long-lasting Graves disease. Arm-PCR of CDR3 regions with iRepertoire HTBI primers generated TCR beta libraries. TCRdb reanalysed the multiplex PCR reads using MiXCR and keeps one entry per CDR3 protein. Of fewer than 400,000 distinct CDR3 sequences in the sample, around a fifth were seen once. Time point defined: persistent/refractory GD, antithyroid drugs over 5 years with positive TRAb. PBMC RNA served as the TCR library source. Sequences were derived from peripheral blood mononuclear cells (PBMCs), sampled when the disease was refractory, from a patient treated with antithyroid drugs. The receptors come from a female donor with Graves disease.

This clonotype was seen ten or more times. The CDR3 DNA sequence: TGTGCCAGCAGCAGGACTAGCGGGGGGTTCCAAGAGACCCAGTACTTC. Residues: CASSRTSGGFQETQYF. The genes are TRBV12-3 or TRBV12-4 and TRBJ2-5; 14 bases fit TRBD2. Unmatched junction bases numbered 4, after V lost 6 bases and J lost 1 base. The CDR3 totals 16 residues.

This clonotype has more than one count but fewer than ten. This sequence joins TRBV15 and TRBJ2-7; 9 bases are a match to TRBD1. V lost 4 bases and J lost 2; bases outside the gene matches: 6. In germline, CDR1 is LNHNV, CDR2 YYDKDF (reference sequence). This CDR3 region has 15 residues. The CDR3 region is CATSTDRGPAYEQYF. The CDR3 DNA follows: TGTGCCACCAGCACGGACAGGGGACCCGCCTACGAGCAGTACTTC.

The table lists this clonotype with many counts. The gene calls are TRBV6-2 or TRBV6-3 and TRBJ1-5; 8 bases are a match to TRBD1. In germline, CDR1 is MNHEY, CDR2 SVGEGT. J lost 3 bases, V lost 4 bases, and 2 bases had no gene match. The length of the CDR3 is 14 residues. In nucleotides, the CDR3 is TGTGCCAGCAGTTCAGGGGGCATCAATCAGCCCCAGCATTTT. Protein: CASSSGGINQPQHF.

V is TRBV5-4 and J is TRBJ2-5; D perhaps matches TRBD2 (6 bases). Germline V lookup: CDR1 SGHNT, CDR2 YYREEE (reference sequence). Trimming removed 0 bases at V and 2 bases at J, with 11 bases between. The CDR3 consists of 15 residues. This CDR3 reads CASSLGRLGQETQYF. CDR3 in DNA: TGTGCCAGCAGCTTGGGACGACTAGGTCAAGAGACCCAGTACTTC.

The chain joins TRBV20-1 to TRBJ2-7; D may be TRBD2 (5 bases). This CDR3 is built from 13 residues. Trimming cost V 3 bases and J 0 bases, with 9 bases left between them. CDR1 DFQATT and CDR2 SNEGSKA come from the germline V gene (reference sequence). The CDR3, as DNA: TGCAGTGCTAGGAGGAGGTCCTCCTACGAGCAGTACTTC. It codes for CSARRRSSYEQYF.

This clonotype has just a few counts. This sequence joins TRBV27 and TRBJ2-2, with D uncertain. Germline V CDR1 and CDR2: MNHEY, SMNVEV (reference sequence). V lost 7 bases, J lost 0 bases, and 9 bases lay in between. The CDR3 length is 14 residues. DNA of the CDR3: TGTGCCAGCACCGAAGAAGCGAACACCGGGGAGCTGTTTTTT. Protein product: CASTEEANTGELFF.

V is TRBV3-1 and J is TRBJ2-4; TRBD2 matches 14 bases. The germline CDR1 and CDR2 sequences are LGHDT and YNNKEL (reference sequence). The V segment lost 2 bases and the J segment 5 bases; nucleotides outside the gene matches: 5. CDR3 length: 17 residues. Here the CDR3 reads CASSQLTSGGAENIQYF. DNA of the CDR3: TGTGCCAGCAGCCAATTGACTAGCGGGGGGGCCGAAAACATTCAGTACTTC.

Concerning this clonotype itself: This may come from a read error, since a much larger clone is one base off. The gene calls are TRBV28 and TRBJ2-2, with 7 bases that match TRBD1. Germline CDR1 and CDR2: MDHEN and SYDVKM. CDR3 length equals 17 residues. The CDR3 DNA sequence: TGTGCCAGCAGCCCTTCCTGGGACAGAAGCAGTACCGGGGAGCCGTTTTTT. This sequence encodes CASSPSWDRSSTGEPFF. Supplemented by reference TRBV28 and TRBJ2-2, the full variable domain reads DVKVTQSSRYLVKRTGEKVFLECVQDMDHENMFWYRQDPGLGLRLIYFSYDVKMKEKGDIPEGYSVSREKKERFSLILESASTNQTSMYLCASSPSWDRSSTGEPFFGEGSRLTVL.

The table lists this clonotype with many counts. The gene calls are TRBV28 and TRBJ2-5; D perhaps matches TRBD1 (5 bases). Germline loops: CDR1 MDHEN, CDR2 SYDVKM. V was clipped by 4 bases and J by 6 bases, with 12 bases between them. The CDR3 has 13 residues. The CDR3 DNA reads TGTGCCAGCAGTTCCGAGGTGGGGCAGACCCAGTACTTC. Its protein is CASSSEVGQTQYF.

This clonotype was seen once. The V and J genes are TRBV3-1 and TRBJ1-6, with unresolved D. The CDR3 length is 13 residues. Germline loops: CDR1 LGHDT, CDR2 YNNKEL (reference sequence). V was pared by 0 bases and J by 10 bases, with 7 bases between. CDR3 DNA sequence: TGTGCCAGCAGCCAAGAACTCGTCTCACCCCTCCACTTT. Protein product: CASSQELVSPLHF.

The V and J genes are TRBV4-1 and TRBJ2-7; 11 nucleotides align to TRBD2. Trimming at V came to 0 bases and at J to 6 bases, leaving 16 bases not matched to a gene. Germline CDR1 MGHRA, CDR2 YSYEKL. This CDR3 comprises 19 residues. CDR3 bases: TGCGCCAGCAGCCAAGATCGGAGTAGCGGGAGGGCCGTCTTACTCGAGCAGTACTTC. It is translated as CASSQDRSSGRAVLLEQYF.

This clonotype has more than one count but fewer than ten. The chain carries TRBV6-1 and TRBJ1-5; TRBD1 matches 8 bases. After removal of 6 bases from V and 9 bases from J, the junction contained 7 bases not matched to a gene. CDR3 length: 13 amino acids. CDR1 and CDR2 (germline): MNHNS, SASEGT. DNA of the CDR3: TGTGCCAGCAGGACGGACAGGGTCGGGCCCCAGCATTTT. Translating gives CASRTDRVGPQHF.

This clonotype appeared a few times. This chain links TRBV29-1 with TRBJ1-2; tentative D call: TRBD1 (5 bases). V gave up 1 base and J gave up 7 bases, with 10 bases separating them. Germline V CDR1 and CDR2: SQVTM, ANQGSEA. CDR3 size: 12 residues. CDR3 DNA sequence: TGCAGCGTTGAAGCGGGGGGGGGTGGCTACACCTTC. This gives the protein CSVEAGGGGYTF.

This clonotype was recorded at least ten times. The CDR3 DNA is TGTGCCAGCAGCCGAGCGGATGCTATGAACTCCTACGAGCAGTACTTC. Protein sequence: CASSRADAMNSYEQYF. This chain connects TRBV7-9 to TRBJ2-7; D may be TRBD2 (5 bases). Trimming left V 5 bases short and J 0 bases short, with 17 bases between. The CDR3 covers 16 residues. Germline lookup yields CDR1 SEHNR and CDR2 FQNEAQ (reference sequence).

This clonotype was counted ten times or more. This sequence joins TRBV3-1 and TRBJ1-1, with D unclear. The CDR3 runs 13 residues. CDR1 and CDR2 (germline): LGHDT, YNNKEL (reference sequence). V lost 6 bases and J 0 bases, leaving 8 bases between the germline ends. In DNA, the CDR3 is TGTGCCAGCAGTCGGACGCTGAACACTGAAGCTTTCTTT. Amino acids: CASSRTLNTEAFF. Using reference TRBV3-1 and TRBJ1-1 for the parts outside the CDR3, the full variable domain is DTAVSQTPKYLVTQMGNDKSIKCEQNLGHDTMYWYKQDSKKFLKIMFSYNNKELIINETVPNRFSPKSPDKAHLNLHINSLELGDSAVYFCASSRTLNTEAFFGQGTRLTVV.

At least ten counts were recorded for this clonotype. This chain connects TRBV7-9 to TRBJ1-2; a weak D match, TRBD1 (5 bases). The germline CDR1 and CDR2 sequences are SEHNR and FQNEAQ (reference sequence). The CDR3 is made up of 15 amino acids. The V end lost 6 bases, the J end lost 7 bases, and 21 bases lay between the germline ends. The CDR3 region is CASRPRDWEDRGYTF. The CDR3, as DNA: TGTGCCAGCAGGCCTCGGGACTGGGAAGACCGTGGCTACACCTTC.

This clonotype has at least ten counts. V and J are TRBV20-1 and TRBJ2-5; D possibly corresponds to TRBD2 (6 bases). Trimming took 0 bases from V and 2 from J, leaving 10 bases between them. Looked up from germline, CDR1 is DFQATT and CDR2 is SNEGSKA (reference sequence). The CDR3 contains 14 residues. CDR3 residues: CSAREASVQETQYF. The DNA of the CDR3 is TGCAGTGCTAGAGAGGCTAGCGTGCAAGAGACCCAGTACTTC.

V is TRBV20-1 and J is TRBJ1-6; a possible D gene is TRBD1 (5 bases). V lost 1 base, J lost 0 bases, and 7 bases lay in between. The length of the CDR3 is 15 residues. Per germline, CDR1 DFQATT and CDR2 SNEGSKA (reference sequence). The CDR3, as DNA: TGCAGTGCTAGAGGGGGGAACTCCTATAATTCACCCCTCCACTTT. The encoded protein is CSARGGNSYNSPLHF.

V is TRBV4-3 and J is TRBJ1-4; TRBD1 is a possible D gene (5 bases). CDR1 and CDR2 (germline): LGHNA, YSLEER. The CDR3 totals 15 residues. Trimming took 3 bases from V and 3 from J, leaving 11 bases between them. The CDR3 protein is CASSHQRGSNEKLFF. CDR3 nucleotide sequence: TGCGCCAGCAGCCACCAGAGGGGTTCTAATGAAAAACTGTTTTTT.

This sequence joins TRBV7-3 and TRBJ1-1; D unresolved. The CDR3 runs 13 residues. The germline V gene has CDR1 SGHTA and CDR2 FQGTGA. V lost 2 bases to trimming and J lost 1 base, with 5 bases between them. The CDR3, as DNA: TGTGCCAGCAGCTTACCCCCGAACACTGAAGCTTTCTTT. It encodes CASSLPPNTEAFF.

This clonotype showed up just once. This chain joins TRBV19 and TRBJ2-2; 12 nucleotides agree with TRBD2. V dropped 3 bases and J dropped 2; count of bases not matched to a gene: 4. This CDR3 contains 17 residues. Germline V CDR1 and CDR2: LNHDA, SQIVND (reference sequence). CDR3 sequence: CASSMPSGGANTGELFF. The CDR3 nucleotides read TGTGCCAGTAGTATGCCTAGCGGGGGGGCCAACACCGGGGAGCTGTTTTTT.

The sample holds many counts of this clonotype. The CDR3 spells CASSPFLVAGLGVRFEETQYF. CDR3 in DNA: TGTGCCAGCAGCCCCTTCTTGGTAGCGGGGCTAGGGGTAAGATTCGAAGAGACCCAGTACTTC. This chain connects TRBV5-6 to TRBJ2-5; 8 bases agree with TRBD2. This CDR3 has 21 amino acids. Trimming at V came to 4 bases and at J to 3 bases, leaving 26 bases not matched to a gene. The germline V gene has CDR1 SGHDT and CDR2 YYEEEE.